The T cell receptor beta chain under discussion was sequenced for a study of post-analysis software for immune sequencing data. In the study overall: Progressive-relapsing, secondary progressive and relapsing-remitting multiple sclerosis were among the disease courses included.

Built from TCR beta cDNA, the libraries had unique molecular identifiers in them. The T cell input of about 0.9 to 10 million gave roughly 0.5 million cDNA molecules. TCRdb re-analysed the PCR reads in MiXCR, keeping a single row per CDR3 protein. This table holds roughly 180,000 distinct CDR3 sequences, about 30% found once. The J segment lost 7 bases and the V segment lost 1 base, leaving 16 bases of the junction unmatched. The germline V gene encodes CDR1 MGHRA and CDR2 YSYEKL. This CDR3 region has 18 residues. This clonotype was counted ten times or more. Its matching antigen is unknown. Study results and limitations: Multiple sclerosis patients had significantly lower normalized Chao1 diversity than controls. Under F measure analysis, samples from one preparation batch co-clustered strongly. A few TRBV segments occurring more often in patients than controls included TRBV5-6, TRBV5-1 and TRBV20-1.

This TCR was recovered from a girl aged 5 to 17 with multiple sclerosis. The source material was blood. This chain joins TRBV4-1 and TRBJ2-3; 8 nucleotides align to TRBD2. The CDR3 region is CASSQVGGGREVGNTQYF. The CDR3 DNA reads TGCGCCAGCAGCCAAGTCGGGGGAGGGCGGGAGGTCGGAAATACGCAGTATTTT.